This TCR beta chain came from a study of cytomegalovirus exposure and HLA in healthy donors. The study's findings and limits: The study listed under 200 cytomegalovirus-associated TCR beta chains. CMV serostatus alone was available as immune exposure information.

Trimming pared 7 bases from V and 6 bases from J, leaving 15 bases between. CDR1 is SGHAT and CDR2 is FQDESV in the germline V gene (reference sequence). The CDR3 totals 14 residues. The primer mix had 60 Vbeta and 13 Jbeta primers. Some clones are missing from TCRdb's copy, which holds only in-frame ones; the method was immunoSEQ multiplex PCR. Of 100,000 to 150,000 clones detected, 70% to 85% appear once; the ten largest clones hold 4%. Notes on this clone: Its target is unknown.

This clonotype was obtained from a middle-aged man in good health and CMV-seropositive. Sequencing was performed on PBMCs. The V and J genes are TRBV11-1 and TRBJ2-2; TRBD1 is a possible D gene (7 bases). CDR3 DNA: TGTGCCAGCATCAGAGACAGGGACTCCGGGGAGCTGTTTTTT. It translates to CASIRDRDSGELFF.